At least ten counts were recorded for the clone carrying this TCR beta chain. The sample comes from a study of T cells in Graves' hyperthyroidism and ophthalmopathy. Amplified regions were TCR beta CDR3 sequences from RNA transcripts. RT-PCR in the first round (using the HTBI primer set) targeted the TCR CDR3. TCRdb analysed the multiplex PCR reads with MiXCR anew, one entry per CDR3 protein. The sample yields fewer than 110,000 distinct CDR3 sequences, roughly 15% seen once. Sequenced: blood. The sequence was obtained from a woman between 50 and 59 years old with Graves' hyperthyroidism.

CDR3 amino acids: CASSEGTDTGELFF. CDR3 coding DNA: TGTGCCAGCAGTGAAGGGACAGACACCGGGGAGCTGTTTTTT. The chain couples TRBV6-1 to TRBJ2-2; D might be TRBD1 (6 bases). The V gene's germline CDR1 is MNHNS and CDR2 SASEGT. V was pared by 1 base and J by 3 bases, with 6 bases between. CDR3 length: 14 residues.